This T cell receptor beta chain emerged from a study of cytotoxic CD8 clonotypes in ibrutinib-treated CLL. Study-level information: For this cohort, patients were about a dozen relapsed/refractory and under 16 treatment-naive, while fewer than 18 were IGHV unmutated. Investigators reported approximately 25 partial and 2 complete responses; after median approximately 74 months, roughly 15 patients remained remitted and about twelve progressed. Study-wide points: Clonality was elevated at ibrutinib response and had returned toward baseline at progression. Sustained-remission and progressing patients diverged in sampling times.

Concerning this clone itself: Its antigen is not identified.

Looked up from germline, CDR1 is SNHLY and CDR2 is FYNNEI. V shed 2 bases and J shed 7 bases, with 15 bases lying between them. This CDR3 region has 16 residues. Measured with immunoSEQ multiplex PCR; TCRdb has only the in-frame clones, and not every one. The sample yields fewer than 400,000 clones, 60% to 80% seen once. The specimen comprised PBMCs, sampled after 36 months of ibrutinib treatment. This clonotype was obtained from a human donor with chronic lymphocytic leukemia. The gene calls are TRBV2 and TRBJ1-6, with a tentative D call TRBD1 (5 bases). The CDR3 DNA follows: TGTGCCAGCAGTGAAAGTGGCAGGGTGGACAATTCACCCCTCCACTTT. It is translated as CASSESGRVDNSPLHF.